The rows below give T cell receptor delta chains drawn from one sample of a study of Vδ1+ human thymocytes. TCRdb re-called the multiplex PCR reads using CATT. The data hold more than 50,000 delta-chain clones, with approximately 16% observed a single time. Material for sequencing was Vdelta1+ gamma-delta thymocytes from the thymus. Every receptor here comes from a boy less than two years old who had congenital heart surgery. CDR3s include the opening cysteine and the closing phenylalanine or tryptophan. D genes are given only for firm matches. The size of a clone is reported for some rows only, either as once, few or many, or as a class for expanded clones.

abundance,len,j_gene,v_gene,d_gene,CDR3nt,CDR3aa
few,21,TRDJ1,TRDV1,TRDD3,TGTGCTCTTGGGGAACTCCCAAACCGGGGGATACGTAGAGAATACACCGATAAACTCATCTTT,CALGELPNRGIRREYTDKLIF
few,18,TRDJ1,TRDV1,NA,TGTGCTCTTGGGGAACTGGGGGTTCCCCAGCTGCTCACCGATAAACTCATCTTT,CALGELGVPQLLTDKLIF
few,22,TRDJ1,TRDV1,NA,TGTGCTCTTGGGGAACTATCCCCCCTTCCTACTGGGGGCCTACCCTACACCGATAAACTCATCTTT,CALGELSPLPTGGLPYTDKLIF
NA,19,TRDJ1,TRDV1,TRDD3,TGTGCTCTTGGGGAACTCCTCCCCCGTACTGGGGGATACCCCGATAAACTCATCTTT,CALGELLPRTGGYPDKLIF
NA,18,TRDJ1,TRDV1,NA,TGTGCTCTTGGGGAACCATCTGGGGCAATAGAGTACACCGATAAACTCATCTTT,CALGEPSGAIEYTDKLIF
NA,18,TRDJ1,TRDV1,TRDD2,TGTGCTCTTGGGGAACTTGAGAGGGCTTCCTACACCCCAGGGGGGCTCATCTTT,CALGELERASYTPGGLIF
NA,19,TRDJ1,TRDV1,TRDD3,TGTGCTCTTGGGGAACGGGGAGACTGGGGGATACGGGTCCCCGATAAACTCATCTTT,CALGERGDWGIRVPDKLIF
NA,18,TRDJ1,TRDV1,NA,TGTGCTCTTTTGGGGAACAGCAAGTGGGGCTATCGCGGCGATAAACTCATCTTT,CALLGNSKWGYRGDKLIF
NA,24,TRDJ1,TRAV29/DV5,TRDD3,TGTGCAGCAACCCTTTCCCTGCTTTTTTATACTGGGGGATACGCAGTTCGCTACACCGATAAACTCATCTTT,CAATLSLLFYTGGYAVRYTDKLIF
NA,16,TRDJ1,TRDV1,TRDD3,TGTGCTCTTGGGGAACCCACGGGGGGGATCACCGATAAACTCATCTTT,CALGEPTGGITDKLIF
few,22,TRDJ1,TRDV1,TRDD3,TGTGCTCTTGGGGAAGCATTCTCAGCCTTCCATTCTTTACTGGGGGATACCGATAAACTCATCTTT,CALGEAFSAFHSLLGDTDKLIF
NA,21,TRDJ1,TRDV1,TRDD3,TGTGCTCTTGGGAATCCTTCCCGGCTTCGTTTACTGGGGGATACAACCGATAAACTCATCTTT,CALGNPSRLRLLGDTTDKLIF
few,22,TRDJ1,TRDV1,TRDD3,TGTGCTCTTGGGGCGGCGGCCTTCACAACTGGGGGATACTCCCTTTACACCGATAAACTCATCTTT,CALGAAAFTTGGYSLYTDKLIF
once,19,TRDJ1,TRDV1,NA,TGTGCTCTTGGGGAACTTTGCGGGGGGACTTCAAAGTACACCGATAAACTCATCTTT,CALGELCGGTSKYTDKLIF
NA,18,TRDJ1,TRDV1,TRDD3,TGTGCTCTTGGGGAACTTCTACTCTGGGGGATCGTAACCGATAAACTCATCTTT,CALGELLLWGIVTDKLIF
NA,19,TRDJ1,TRDV1,TRDD3,TGTGCTCTTGGGGAAGTGGAGCCTGGGGGCACACCCTACACCGATAAACTCATCTTT,CALGEVEPGGTPYTDKLIF
few,20,TRDJ1,TRDV1,TRDD2,TGTGCTCTTGGGGGACTCACCCTTCCTACGCGGGGATGGTACACCGATAAACTCATCTTT,CALGGLTLPTRGWYTDKLIF
NA,20,TRDJ1,TRDV1,TRDD3,TGTGCTCTTGGGGAACTTTGGCCCGGTGGGGGATACGCTGGGTCCGATAAACTCATCTTT,CALGELWPGGGYAGSDKLIF
NA,18,TRDJ2,TRDV1,TRDD3,TGTGCTCTTGGGGAACTACCCTACGCCGTACTGGGGAGGGTACAACTCTTCTTT,CALGELPYAVLGRVQLFF
once,22,TRDJ1,TRDV1,TRDD3,TGTGCTCTTGGGGAACCCCCGGCCTCCACTCCCTGTACTGGGGGAGCTCCCGATAAACTCATCTTT,CALGEPPASTPCTGGAPDKLIF
NA,16,TRDJ1,TRDV1,TRDD3,TGTGCTCTTGGGGGCTGGGGGACCGTTTACACCGATAAACTCATCTTT,CALGGWGTVYTDKLIF
NA,26,TRDJ1,TRDV1,TRDD3,TGTGCTCTTGGGGAACTAGGAAGCCCGTCTAGGACTTTTGGGCCTGGGGGATACGGGTACACCGATAAACTCATCTTT,CALGELGSPSRTFGPGGYGYTDKLIF
NA,21,TRDJ1,TRDV1,NA,TGTGCTCTTGGGGAATCGGCCTTCCCGACCCATGGGGGTTTGTACACCGATAAACTCATCTTT,CALGESAFPTHGGLYTDKLIF
NA,19,TRDJ1,TRDV1,TRDD3,TGTGCTCTTGGGGCGTGGGGCTACGCTACTGGGGGATACACCGATAAACTCATCTTT,CALGAWGYATGGYTDKLIF
few,18,TRDJ3,TRDV2,NA,TGCGCCTGTGAGTCTTTGGGGATTCGGGACTGGGACACCCGACAGATGTTTTTC,CACESLGIRDWDTRQMFF
few,14,TRDJ1,TRDV1,NA,TGTGCTCTTGGGGAACTTGGCCTAAAGCCGTGTCTCATCTTT,CALGELGLKPCLIF
few,21,TRDJ1,TRDV1,NA,TGTGCTCTTGGGCCCTTAAGGGACTGTACTGGGCCTCGGGGGTACACCGATAAACTCATCTTT,CALGPLRDCTGPRGYTDKLIF
NA,21,TRDJ1,TRDV1,TRDD2,TGTGCTCTTGGGGAACTTGCTTCCTACTCGGGGATTATTAGGAACACCGATAAACTCATCTTT,CALGELASYSGIIRNTDKLIF
NA,20,TRDJ1,TRDV1,NA,TGTGCTCTTGGGGGACCCCTTCCTACCGCGTGGGGGATCTACACCGATAAACTCATCTTT,CALGGPLPTAWGIYTDKLIF
few,15,TRDJ1,TRDV1,NA,TGTGCTCTTGGGGAAGGGATTGGGAAGGCCCGTAAACTCATCTTT,CALGEGIGKARKLIF
NA,18,TRDJ1,TRDV1,TRDD3,TGTGCTCTTGGGGAACTAGCCTGTACTGGGGGAGTCACCGATAAACTCATCTTT,CALGELACTGGVTDKLIF
NA,19,TRDJ1,TRDV1,NA,TGTGCTCTTGGGTTGATTTCCCTGTTGTCAATTCCGAGGGCCGATAAACTCATCTTT,CALGLISLLSIPRADKLIF
NA,17,TRDJ1,TRDV1,NA,TGTGCTCTTGGGGACCTTCCAGAAGATACTGGGCGGAATAAACTCATCTTT,CALGDLPEDTGRNKLIF
few,21,TRDJ1,TRDV1,TRDD2,TGTGCTCTTGGGAACGCCGGATCCTTCCTACTATCCTGGGGGGACACCGATAAACTCATCTTT,CALGNAGSFLLSWGDTDKLIF
NA,18,TRDJ1,TRDV1,TRDD3,TGTGCTCTTGGGGAAACCTTCCAGGACTGGGGGGACACCGATAAACTCATCTTT,CALGETFQDWGDTDKLIF
NA,18,TRDJ1,TRDV1,TRDD3,TGTGCTCTCGTTTCCTTGCTCTGGGGGGGAACGTACACCGATAAACTCATCTTT,CALVSLLWGGTYTDKLIF
NA,24,TRDJ1,TRDV1,TRDD3,TGTGCTCTTGGGGAAACGGACAACACACAGTACTGGGGGATACGGGGGGTAGTACCCGATAAACTCATCTTT,CALGETDNTQYWGIRGVVPDKLIF
NA,11,TRDJ1,TRDV1,NA,TGTGCTCTTGGGGAACGTAAGGGGCTCATCTTT,CALGERKGLIF
few,21,TRDJ1,TRDV1,NA,TGTGCTCTTGGGGAACGTCCCACGCCGTTTGACCCAGCCCCGTACACCGATAAACTCATCTTT,CALGERPTPFDPAPYTDKLIF
few,15,TRDJ4,TRDV2,TRDD3,TGTGCCTGTGACATAGGGGGATCTTGTATGCGACCCCTGATCTTT,CACDIGGSCMRPLIF
few,19,TRDJ1,TRDV1,TRDD3,TGTGCTCTTGGGGAACTCTTTCCTACTTACTGGGGGAGTATCGATAAACTCATCTTT,CALGELFPTYWGSIDKLIF
few,17,TRDJ1,TRDV1,TRDD3,TGTGCTCTTTCAACTAGGATACTGGGGGATAGCGGCGATAAACTCATCTTT,CALSTRILGDSGDKLIF
NA,16,TRDJ1,TRDV1,TRDD3,TGTGCTCTTGGGGGACTCTGGGGGATACGGACCGATAAACTCATCTTT,CALGGLWGIRTDKLIF